Sequencing of this T cell receptor (beta chain) was carried out in a study of technical replicates of blood from four donors. Clones were sequenced by immunoSEQ multiplex PCR, and TCRdb holds only the in-frame ones, with some missing. The sample lists 65,000 to 85,000 clones; around 90% were seen once. The sample taken for sequencing was T cells isolated from PBMCs. This clonotype was obtained from a human donor in good health.

The CDR3 loop is CASSVGLQADYGYTF. The CDR3, as DNA: TGTGCCAGCAGCGTAGGGCTACAGGCGGACTATGGCTACACCTTC. The J gene is TRBJ1-2, the V gene TRBV9; D might be TRBD1 (5 bases). CDR3 length: 15 amino acids. CDR1 and CDR2 (germline): SGDLS, YYNGEE. Deletions cut 0 bases from V and 3 bases from J, with 12 bases between.